A selection of T cell receptor beta chains follows, all from one sample in a study of CD8 T cells in ankylosing spondylitis. TCRdb fed the 5' RACE reads into MiXCR, producing one record per CDR3 protein. Seen here are some 130,000 distinct CDR3 sequences, approximately 9.7% observed once, and the top ten hold approximately 3.4%. Sequenced input: blood, either unsorted or a sorted T cell fraction (not recorded which). The receptors were gathered from a male donor with ankylosing spondylitis or in good health (not recorded which). The CDR3 runs from the conserved cysteine through the conserved F or W. Fields, in order: J gene, V gene, clone size, D gene, CDR3 DNA, CDR3 protein. The D gene is left open where the match is weak. The size of a clone is reported for some rows only, either as once, few or many, or as a class for expanded clones.

>TRBJ2-4|TRBV6-1|many|TRBD1
TGTGCCAGCAGTGCGGACAGGGGGCGAAACATTCAGTACTTC
CASSADRGRNIQYF
>TRBJ2-6|TRBV20-1|many|NA
TGCAGTGCTAGAGATGAAGGCAGGGCGCTGCTCTCTGGGGCCAACGTCCTGACTTTC
CSARDEGRALLSGANVLTF
>TRBJ2-1|TRBV7-2|many|NA
TGTGCCAGCAGCTTAGGCGGTTGGAATGAGCAGTTCTTC
CASSLGGWNEQFF
>TRBJ2-1|TRBV20-1|NA|TRBD2
TGCAGTGCTAGAACTAGCGGGAGGGGATTTTACAATGAGCAGTTCTTC
CSARTSGRGFYNEQFF
>TRBJ2-5|TRBV6-2/TRBV6-3|many|TRBD2
TGTGCCAGCAGTAGAAACCTAGCGGTCCAAGAGACCCAGTACTTC
CASSRNLAVQETQYF
>TRBJ2-1|TRBV20-1|many|NA
TGCAGTGCTAGAGATTCACTAGGCGACTTCTTC
CSARDSLGDFF
>TRBJ2-5|TRBV20-1|NA|TRBD2
TGCAGTGCTGCTGGGACTAGCGGGAAGCAAGAGACCCAGTACTTC
CSAAGTSGKQETQYF
>TRBJ2-7|TRBV28|many|TRBD2
TGTGCCAGCAGTAGCACCGGGACTAGGTCGTACGAGCAGTACTTC
CASSSTGTRSYEQYF
>TRBJ2-5|TRBV7-3|many|NA
TGTGCCAGCAGCTCCGGGTCTCAAGAGACCCAGTACTTC
CASSSGSQETQYF
>TRBJ1-2|TRBV19|NA|NA
TGTGCCAGTACCCCGACAGGAGATAACTATGGCTACACCTTC
CASTPTGDNYGYTF
>TRBJ2-2|TRBV4-3|many|NA
TGCGCCAGCAGCGCATACGGAGGGGAGCTGTTTTTT
CASSAYGGELFF